This T cell receptor beta chain is drawn from a study of blood T cell repertoires in COVID-19. Study-level information: The analysed material was cDNA or gDNA that came from T cells, B-cell-depleted T cells, or PBMCs.

Seattle's cohort entered during active infection and was followed longitudinally. Authors' processing steps: Quantification of nucleated cells was approximated via reference gene primer amplification. Only in-frame clones appear in the TCRdb table, and some are missing; sequencing was by immunoSEQ multiplex PCR. From that table come the V and J calls and clone size; the DNA was used to work out D and trimming. The sample lists about 55,000 clones, approximately 90% occurring once. Germline V gene sequence: CDR1 SGHNT, CDR2 YENEEA. Trimming left V 1 base short and J 1 base short, with 10 bases between. The CDR3 spans 15 residues. This clone has a single count.

The sample taken for sequencing was peripheral blood. This clonotype was obtained from a man in his forties with COVID-19, enrolled during active disease. The chain combines TRBV11-3 with TRBJ1-2; tentatively, D is TRBD1 (6 bases). Here the CDR3 reads CASSLGTVNNYGYTF. CDR3 coding DNA: TGTGCCAGCAGCTTAGGGACAGTCAATAACTATGGCTACACCTTC.